These 19 T cell receptor beta chains came from one sample sequenced in a study of control samples from healthy donors and cancer patients. Produced via immunoSEQ multiplex PCR; TCRdb's table is partial and in-frame only. The table lists some 120,000 clones, approximately 89% of them singletons. Sequencing input: blood. The receptors derive from a man aged 18 to 30 in good health.

The chain's CDR3 is CASSPHFAGELFF. The CDR3 region has the DNA TGCGCCAGCAGTCCCCATTTCGCCGGGGAGCTGTTTTTT. This rearrangement joins TRBV4-1 to TRBJ2-2; no reliable D call. This CDR3 is 13 amino acids long. Trimming took off 6 bases at V and 6 bases at J, with 11 bases between the two ends. Per the germline V gene, CDR1 is MGHRA and CDR2 is YSYEKL.

This sequence joins TRBV10-2 and TRBJ1-1; 8 bases fit TRBD1. Germline lookup yields CDR1 WSHSY and CDR2 SAAADI. After removal of 9 bases from V and 11 bases from J, the junction contained 23 bases not matched to a gene. The CDR3 sequence is 16 residues long. The CDR3 here is CARKGDPGQAGNWAFF. The CDR3 nucleotides are TGCGCCAGGAAGGGAGATCCGGGACAGGCAGGGAATTGGGCTTTCTTT.

The chain couples TRBV13 to TRBJ2-7; a possible D gene is TRBD1 (6 bases). Germline V gene lookup returns CDR1 PRHDT and CDR2 FYEKMQ (reference sequence). CDR3 size: 20 residues. V lost 4 bases and J 0 bases, leaving 28 bases between the germline ends. The CDR3 sequence: CASSSYREFRLKPSSYEQYF. CDR3 in DNA: TGTGCCAGCAGCTCTTACAGGGAGTTTCGCCTCAAACCGAGCTCCTACGAGCAGTACTTC.

The V call is TRBV5-4, the J call TRBJ1-6, with unresolved D. Trimming took off 4 bases at V and 0 bases at J, with 8 bases between the two ends. This CDR3 region has 15 residues. CDR1 is SGHNT, CDR2 YYREEE, per germline (reference sequence). This CDR3 is CASSGESSYNSPLHF. CDR3 coding DNA: TGTGCCAGCAGCGGGGAGAGCTCCTATAATTCACCCCTCCACTTT.

The genes are TRBV5-1 and TRBJ1-5; 10 nucleotides match TRBD1. Germline V gives CDR1 SGHRS, CDR2 YFSETQ. Trimming took 4 bases from V and 5 from J; bases not matched to a gene: 6. CDR3 length: 15 residues. CDR3 bases: TGCGCCAGCAGCATCAGGACAGGGGGGGATCAGCCCCAGCATTTT. Encoded protein: CASSIRTGGDQPQHF.

V and J are TRBV6-5 and TRBJ2-5; D possibly uses TRBD1 or TRBD2 (5 bases each). Germline CDR1 reads MNHEY; CDR2 reads SVGAGI. The CDR3 totals 13 residues. V was shortened by 2 bases and J by 9 bases, with 13 bases between the two germline ends. The CDR3 here is CASSYIEGWAQYF. DNA of the CDR3: TGTGCCAGCAGTTACATCGAGGGGTGGGCCCAGTACTTC.

The table lists this clone with a count of one. The V and J genes are TRBV29-1 and TRBJ1-1; weak D call: TRBD1 (5 bases). Germline assignment: CDR1 SQVTM and CDR2 ANQGSEA. The CDR3 runs 12 residues. V was clipped by 4 bases and J by 6 bases, with 12 bases between them. CDR3 residues: CSVVVRAAEAFF. In DNA form, the CDR3 reads TGCAGCGTTGTGGTCAGGGCCGCTGAAGCTTTCTTT.

The chain combines TRBV7-3 with TRBJ2-3; D is ambiguous. V was pared by 5 bases and J by 5 bases, with 11 bases between. Germline V CDR1 and CDR2: SGHTA, FQGTGA. This CDR3 has 13 residues. As DNA, the CDR3 is TGTGCCAGCAGCCCAACACGGAGAGATACGCAGTATTTT. Encoded protein: CASSPTRRDTQYF.

The V gene is TRBV6-1, the J gene TRBJ1-1; TRBD1 might be the D (5 bases). The ends were cut back, 2 bases at V and 8 bases at J, with 9 bases in the middle. The CDR3 is 12 residues long. The germline V gene has CDR1 MNHNS and CDR2 SASEGT. The CDR3 spells CASSEKGREAFF. CDR3 DNA: TGTGCCAGCAGTGAAAAGGGGAGGGAAGCTTTCTTT.

The chain uses TRBV9 and TRBJ1-1; TRBD1 might be the D (5 bases). CDR1 and CDR2 (germline): SGDLS, YYNGEE. V was shortened by 0 bases and J by 3 bases, with 12 bases between the two germline ends. The CDR3 has 15 residues. CDR3 sequence reads: CASSVGEGTDTEAFF. The CDR3 nucleotides are TGTGCCAGCAGCGTAGGGGAAGGGACGGACACTGAAGCTTTCTTT.

This sequence joins TRBV3-1 (or the pseudogene TRBV3-2) and TRBJ1-6, with D perhaps matching TRBD1 (6 bases). V lost 7 bases, J lost 7 bases, and 23 bases lay in between. The CDR3 totals 17 residues. Germline V gene data show CDR1 as LGHDT and CDR2 as YNNKEL (reference sequence). DNA of the CDR3: TGTGCCAGCAACCGGAGGTGGGGCACAGGGTCAAATTCACCCCTCCACTTT. It specifies CASNRRWGTGSNSPLHF.

The rearrangement joins TRBV4-1 to TRBJ2-1; D possibly matches TRBD1 or TRBD2 (5 bases each). The CDR3 loop spans 15 amino acids. Germline V gene data show CDR1 as MGHRA and CDR2 as YSYEKL. Trimming shortened V by 4 bases and J by 0 bases, and 10 bases separated the two germline ends. The CDR3 loop is CASSPGRSSYNEQFF. The CDR3 region has the DNA TGCGCCAGCAGCCCGGGACGTAGCTCCTACAATGAGCAGTTCTTC.

The rearrangement uses TRBV6-4 and TRBJ2-5, with TRBD1 as a possible D gene (6 bases). V lost 4 bases and J lost 5, with 17 bases in between. Germline loops: CDR1 MRHNA, CDR2 SNTAGT. This CDR3 is 15 amino acids long. The chain's CDR3 is CASSAGVGGKETQYF. The CDR3 DNA is TGTGCCAGCAGTGCCGGGGTAGGGGGAAAGGAGACCCAGTACTTC.

This clone was observed a few times. V usage is TRBV10-1 and J usage is TRBJ2-2; D unclear. The V end was cut by 8 bases, the J end by 6 bases, with 13 bases between. Germline CDR1 and CDR2: WNHNN and SYGVQD (reference sequence). CDR3 length equals 13 residues. Here the CDR3 DNA reads TGCGCCAGCCCATTCAGCATGTCCGGGGAGCTGTTTTTT. Protein sequence: CASPFSMSGELFF.

The chain joins TRBV7-3 to TRBJ1-1; a weak D match, TRBD1 (5 bases). Germline-derived CDR1 and CDR2 are SGHTA and FQGTGA. The V gene lost 3 bases and the J gene lost 4 bases, with 12 bases spanning the gap. This CDR3 has 14 residues. The CDR3 spells CASSFQGGGTEAFF. In DNA, the CDR3 is TGTGCCAGCAGCTTTCAGGGAGGTGGCACTGAAGCTTTCTTT.

The J gene is TRBJ2-2, the V gene TRBV18; TRBD2 is a possible D gene (5 bases). This CDR3 region has 16 residues. The germline V and J ends were trimmed by 4 bases and 1 base, with 13 bases remaining between them. Germline lookup yields CDR1 KGHSH and CDR2 LQKENI. The CDR3 DNA follows: TGTGCCAGCTCACTTTACCAGGAGGAGAACACCGGGGAGCTGTTTTTT. Residues: CASSLYQEENTGELFF. Full variable domain (outside the CDR3, taken from reference TRBV18 and TRBJ2-2): NAGVMQNPRHLVRRRGQEARLRCSPMKGHSHVYWYRQLPEEGLKFMVYLQKENIIDESGMPKERFSAEFPKEGPSILRIQQVVRGDSAAYFCASSLYQEENTGELFFGEGSRLTVL.

The CDR3 DNA sequence: TGTGCCAGCAGTTCCCAGACGGGGCAGCCCCAGCATTTT. Translated: CASSSQTGQPQHF. The V and J genes are TRBV12-3 or TRBV12-4 and TRBJ1-5; D gene uncertain. Trimming pared 4 bases from V and 7 bases from J, leaving 11 bases between. The CDR3 has 13 amino acids.

Only one count was recorded for this clone. The chain has TRBV5-1 and TRBJ2-1; TRBD1 matches 10 bases. Germline V gives CDR1 SGHRS, CDR2 YFSETQ. This CDR3 region has 15 residues. V dropped 4 bases and J dropped 4; count of bases not matched to a gene: 5. Here the CDR3 reads CASSRAGQGYNEQFF. In DNA form, the CDR3 reads TGCGCCAGCAGCCGGGCGGGACAGGGGTACAATGAGCAGTTCTTC.

The V gene is TRBV19, the J gene TRBJ2-1, with a weak D call TRBD1 (7 bases). This CDR3 region has 15 residues. Between the trimmed V and J ends, which lost 5 bases and 4 bases, there was a span of 15 bases. Germline V gene sequence: CDR1 LNHDA, CDR2 SQIVND (reference sequence). The CDR3 sequence is CASSPRAGGYNEQFF. CDR3 in DNA: TGTGCCAGTAGTCCCCGGGCAGGGGGGTACAATGAGCAGTTCTTC. Using reference TRBV19 and TRBJ2-1 for the parts outside the CDR3, the full variable domain is DGGITQSPKYLFRKEGQNVTLSCEQNLNHDAMYWYRQDPGQGLRLIYYSQIVNDFQKGDIAEGYSVSREKKESFPLTVTSAQKNPTAFYLCASSPRAGGYNEQFFGPGTRLTVL.